This TCR beta chain was found in a study of blood T cell repertoires in COVID-19. Data came from immunoSEQ multiplex PCR; TCRdb stores just in-frame clones and leaves some out. Of around 150,000 clones detected, 92% appear once; the ten largest clones hold approximately 4.9%. The sequenced sample consisted of peripheral blood. The clonotype was recovered from a man aged 30 to 45 with COVID-19, enrolled during active disease.

DNA of the CDR3: TGTGCCAGCAGTTTGAACAGACCTTACGAGCAGTACTTC. This translates into CASSLNRPYEQYF. The chain combines TRBV27 with TRBJ2-7; D gene unclear. The germline CDR1 and CDR2 sequences are MNHEY and SMNVEV (reference sequence). V gave up 3 bases and J gave up 4 bases, with 10 bases separating them. CDR3 length equals 13 residues.